The 26 T cell receptor beta chains reported below all come from one sample, sequenced in a study of T cell responses to AZD1222 COVID-19 vaccine. Clones were read by immunoSEQ multiplex PCR, and TCRdb kept only the in-frame ones, dropping some. This sample has about 140,000 clones, with roughly 90% found just once. The sample in question was peripheral blood, obtained on day 0 of AZD1222 vaccination. Receptors were obtained from an adult in good health.

The rearrangement links TRBV7-2 to TRBJ1-5; D not certain. V lost 1 base to trimming and J lost 0 bases, with 7 bases between them. The CDR3 runs 15 residues. CDR1 is SGHTA and CDR2 is FQGNSA in the germline V gene. Here the CDR3 reads CASSLEVYSNQPQHF. The DNA for the CDR3 is TGTGCCAGCAGCTTAGAAGTATATAGCAATCAGCCCCAGCATTTT.

This chain joins TRBV5-1 and TRBJ2-7; D call uncertain. CDR3 length equals 13 residues. V shed 0 bases and J shed 3 bases, with 7 bases lying between them. The V gene's germline CDR1 is SGHRS and CDR2 YFSETQ. The CDR3 reads CASSLEVSYEQYF. In DNA form, the CDR3 reads TGCGCCAGCAGCTTGGAGGTAAGCTACGAGCAGTACTTC.

The CDR3 DNA follows: TGTGCCAGCAGTTTTATAGCGGCTAGCACAGATACGCAGTATTTT. Protein sequence: CASSFIAASTDTQYF. V and J are TRBV28 and TRBJ2-3, with TRBD2 as a possible D gene (6 bases). The CDR3 has 15 amino acids. CDR1 is MDHEN and CDR2 is SYDVKM in the germline V gene. With 3 bases removed from V and 0 bases from J, the gap between germline ends came to 10 bases.

The J gene is TRBJ1-5, the V gene TRBV28, with 9 bases fitting TRBD1. The CDR3 extends over 14 amino acids. Germline-derived CDR1 and CDR2 are MDHEN and SYDVKM. The J segment lost 6 bases and the V segment lost 6 bases, leaving 6 bases of the junction unmatched. The CDR3 DNA reads TGTGCCAGCAGCCACGGACAGGGGCTTCAGCCCCAGCATTTT. Translating gives CASSHGQGLQPQHF.

The V gene is TRBV7-6, the J gene TRBJ2-7; TRBD1 agrees at 8 bases. V shed 6 bases and J 12 bases; nucleotides not matched to a gene: 19. CDR1 and CDR2 from the germline V gene are SGHVS and FNYEAQ. The CDR3 length is 15 residues. As DNA, the CDR3 is TGTGCCAGCAGACCAGAGACAGGGGATATCCTTTTGTGGTACTTC. Residues: CASRPETGDILLWYF.

This chain links TRBV12-5 with TRBJ1-1; D is ambiguous. The length of the CDR3 is 12 residues. Trimming took off 0 bases at V and 7 bases at J, with 6 bases between the two ends. Germline CDR1 is LGHNT and CDR2 is FRNRAP. The CDR3 coding sequence is TGTGCTAGTGGTTTGGTGCCACATGAAGCTTTCTTT. This codes for CASGLVPHEAFF.

The V and J genes are TRBV19 and TRBJ1-6; TRBD1 matches 8 bases. Germline CDR1 is LNHDA and CDR2 is SQIVND (reference sequence). Trimming took 6 bases from V and 8 from J; bases not matched to a gene: 9. The CDR3 contains 15 residues. The CDR3 sequence is CASRRQGLRDSPLHF. The CDR3 DNA reads as TGTGCCAGTAGGCGACAGGGGTTGCGGGATTCACCCCTCCACTTT.

The genes are TRBV9 and TRBJ2-3; D unresolved. Germline values: CDR1 SGDLS, CDR2 YYNGEE. V was clipped by 1 base and J by 2 bases, with 8 bases between them. The CDR3 consists of 14 residues. CDR3 loop: CASSVLSTTDTQYF. The CDR3 nucleotides are TGTGCCAGCAGCGTATTATCTACCACAGATACGCAGTATTTT.

V and J are TRBV6-7 and TRBJ1-3; D may be TRBD1 (6 bases). Being an ORF, TRBV6-7 has a function that is uncertain. This CDR3 is built from 19 residues. Trimming left V 2 bases short and J 0 bases short, with 20 bases between. This CDR3 reads CASSYPLGQKKPSGNTIYF. CDR3 sequence (DNA): TGTGCCAGCAGTTACCCCCTAGGACAGAAAAAACCCTCTGGAAACACCATATATTTT.

The J gene is TRBJ1-1, the V gene TRBV10-3, with 12 bases identical to TRBD1. CDR1 is ENHRY, CDR2 SYGVKD, per germline. The V and J ends lost 4 bases and 2 bases, in that order; junction bases with no gene match: 14. This CDR3 comprises 19 residues. Written as DNA, the CDR3 is TGTGCCATCAGTGGGCATGCCTCGGGACAGGGGGCACTAAACACTGAAGCTTTCTTT. Translation gives CAISGHASGQGALNTEAFF.

This chain connects TRBV10-3 to TRBJ2-7; 7 bases agree with TRBD1. Per the germline V gene, CDR1 is ENHRY and CDR2 is SYGVKD. The CDR3 is 13 residues long. Trimming cost V 11 bases and J 5 bases; bases outside gene matches: 12. The CDR3 coding sequence is TGTGCCTCAACGTTGGGACAGAGCCACGAGCAGTACTTC. It encodes CASTLGQSHEQYF.

J is TRBJ2-7 and V is TRBV3-1 (or the pseudogene TRBV3-2), with D uncertain. Trimming took off 0 bases at V and 0 bases at J, with 15 bases between the two ends. CDR1 and CDR2 (germline): LGHDT, YNNKEL (reference sequence). The CDR3 contains 17 residues. The CDR3 DNA reads TGTGCCAGCAGCCAAGACGTAGGGCAGGTGAGCTCCTACGAGCAGTACTTC. It encodes CASSQDVGQVSSYEQYF.

The rearrangement links TRBV19 to TRBJ2-1; D gene unclear. This CDR3 has 11 amino acids. With 7 bases removed from V and 6 bases from J, the gap between germline ends came to 7 bases. Germline CDR1 and CDR2: LNHDA and SQIVND (reference sequence). The CDR3 loop reads CASTLRNEQFF. The CDR3 coding sequence is TGTGCCAGTACCCTGCGCAATGAGCAGTTCTTC.

This clone is a singleton in its sample. J is TRBJ2-2 and V is TRBV19; TRBD1 matches 8 bases. CDR1 is LNHDA and CDR2 is SQIVND in the germline V gene (reference sequence). V lost 8 bases, J lost 6 bases, and 8 bases stayed unmatched. The CDR3 runs 14 residues. CDR3 coding DNA: TGTGCCAGTTACGGACAGGGTGAGCCCGGGGAGCTGTTTTTT. Amino acids: CASYGQGEPGELFF.

This sequence joins TRBV11-2 and TRBJ2-1, with TRBD2 as a possible D gene (5 bases). This CDR3 region has 15 residues. V lost 5 bases and J 1 base, leaving 12 bases between the germline ends. CDR1 SGHAT and CDR2 FQNNGV come from the germline V gene. As DNA, the CDR3 is TGTGCCAGCAGCACCCAGCGGACTTCCTACAATGAGCAGTTCTTC. It specifies CASSTQRTSYNEQFF.

The rearrangement joins TRBV18 to TRBJ2-1; 11 nucleotides align to TRBD2. Per the germline V gene, CDR1 is KGHSH and CDR2 is LQKENI. The CDR3 runs 15 residues. Unmatched junction bases numbered 5, after V lost 3 bases and J lost 7 bases. The CDR3: CASSPLAGGGNEQFF. As DNA, the CDR3 is TGTGCCAGCTCACCCCTAGCGGGAGGCGGGAATGAGCAGTTCTTC.

This chain links TRBV11-3 with TRBJ2-7, with 8 bases that match TRBD1. Germline V gives CDR1 SGHNT, CDR2 YENEEA. This CDR3 region has 15 residues. V was clipped by 2 bases and J by 5 bases; unmatched bases: 8. The CDR3 nucleotides are TGTGCCAGCAGCTTACGGGACAGGCCCGACCACGAGCAGTACTTC. Translated, it gives CASSLRDRPDHEQYF. Full variable domain (missing parts from reference TRBV11-3 and TRBJ2-7): EAGVVQSPRYKIIEKKQPVAFWCNPISGHNTLYWYLQNLGQGPELLIRYENEEAVDDSQLPKDRFSAERLKGVDSTLKIQPAELGDSAVYLCASSLRDRPDHEQYFGPGTRLTVT.

The V call is TRBV10-3, the J call TRBJ2-7; no definite D call. The CDR3 is 17 residues long. Looked up from germline, CDR1 is ENHRY and CDR2 is SYGVKD. The V gene lost 1 base and the J gene lost 4 bases, with 20 bases spanning the gap. CDR3 DNA sequence: TGTGCCATCAGTGAGTACCCCGGGTCTATTATATGGTACGAGCAGTACTTC. Translation: CAISEYPGSIIWYEQYF.

The J gene is TRBJ2-6, the V gene TRBV27; possibly TRBD1 for D (6 bases). CDR1 and CDR2 (germline): MNHEY, SMNVEV (reference sequence). This CDR3 is 17 amino acids long. Deletions cut 5 bases from V and 5 bases from J, with 19 bases between. CDR3 nucleotide sequence: TGTGCCAGCAGTCCCCTCAGGGGCCCCTATCGGGCCAACGTCCTGACTTTC. This translates into CASSPLRGPYRANVLTF.

The rearrangement joins TRBV20-1 to TRBJ2-1, with 7 bases aligning to TRBD2. V was clipped by 3 bases and J by 7 bases; unmatched bases: 9. The germline gives CDR1 DFQATT, CDR2 SNEGSKA (reference sequence). The CDR3 is made up of 14 amino acids. As DNA, the CDR3 is TGCAGTGCTAGTCGCGGGAGCGAGGTAAATGAGCAGTTCTTC. It encodes CSASRGSEVNEQFF.

V and J are TRBV2 and TRBJ1-2, with D possibly being TRBD1 (5 bases). The germline V and J ends were trimmed by 6 bases and 1 base, with 15 bases remaining between them. Germline lookup yields CDR1 SNHLY and CDR2 FYNNEI. The length of the CDR3 is 15 residues. The CDR3 spells CASSAIGGDNYGYTF. In DNA form, the CDR3 reads TGTGCCAGCAGCGCGATCGGGGGAGATAACTATGGCTACACCTTC.

The chain combines TRBV6-6 with TRBJ1-5; D ambiguous. The V end was cut by 6 bases, the J end by 1 base, with 16 bases between. Per the germline V gene, CDR1 is MNHNY and CDR2 is SVGAGI (reference sequence). This CDR3 has 16 residues. CDR3: CASRNTYGGSNQPQHF. The CDR3 DNA follows: TGTGCCAGCAGAAACACCTACGGAGGGAGCAATCAGCCCCAGCATTTT.

The DNA of the CDR3 is TGTGCCAGCAGCTTGAGTCCGAGCTCCTACGAGCAGTACTTC. Its protein product is CASSLSPSSYEQYF. J is TRBJ2-7 and V is TRBV7-9; D not certain. Per the germline V gene, CDR1 is SEHNR and CDR2 is FQNEAQ (reference sequence). Trimming removed 3 bases from V and 0 bases from J, with 9 bases in between. The length of the CDR3 is 14 residues. Looking up the rest from reference TRBV7-9 and TRBJ2-7 gives the full variable domain: DTGVSQNPRHKITKRGQNVTFRCDPISEHNRLYWYRQTLGQGPEFLTYFQNEAQLEKSRLLSDRFSAERPKGSFSTLEIQRTEQGDSAMYLCASSLSPSSYEQYFGPGTRLTVT.

V and J are TRBV7-2 and TRBJ2-3; perhaps TRBD1 as D (6 bases). CDR1 is SGHTA and CDR2 is FQGNSA in the germline V gene. The V end was cut by 3 bases, the J end by 6 bases, with 16 bases between. This CDR3 comprises 15 residues. CDR3 amino acids: CASSFPRGNSDTQYF. CDR3 sequence (DNA): TGTGCCAGCAGCTTCCCTAGGGGGAACTCGGATACGCAGTATTTT.

J is TRBJ1-2 and V is TRBV4-1; TRBD1 aligns across 8 bases. Germline assignment: CDR1 MGHRA and CDR2 YSYEKL. There are 13 residues in the CDR3. The J segment lost 5 bases and the V segment lost 2 bases, leaving 1 base of the junction unmatched. The CDR3 DNA reads TGCGCCAGCAGCCAACGACAGGGGTATGGCTACACCTTC. It translates to CASSQRQGYGYTF.

This clone came up a few times. The V gene is TRBV9, the J gene TRBJ2-2, with D possibly called TRBD1 or TRBD2 (6 bases each). Germline CDR1 and CDR2: SGDLS and YYNGEE. Trimming took 4 bases from V and 5 from J, leaving 15 bases between them. This CDR3 comprises 15 residues. The chain's CDR3 is CASSYNLGGTGELFF. The CDR3 nucleotides are TGTGCCAGCAGCTATAACCTAGGGGGGACCGGGGAGCTGTTTTTT.